These 18 T cell receptor beta chains share one sample of origin, sequenced in a study of memory CD4+ T cells and cytomegalovirus serostatus (dated by TCRdb to the late 2010s). The receptor library was made with the immunoSEQ multiplex PCR assay. Sourced from immuneACCESS, this table was stored by TCRdb with only in-frame sequences that have V and J called. A share of the clones is absent; for the studies checked, an unresolved V gene accounts for under half, and the remainder has no known explanation. A total of about 53,000 clones appear in this sample, roughly 81% of them only once. The ten largest account for 1% to 1.2% of the sample. Single viable CD3+CD4+CD8-CD45RO+ cells were sorted as memory CD4+ T cells on a FACSAria II. The material sequenced was memory CD4+ T cells from blood. The receptors shown here come from an adult in good health and CMV-seronegative.

The rearrangement links TRBV28 to TRBJ1-5; 9 bases map to TRBD1. Germline V lookup: CDR1 MDHEN, CDR2 SYDVKM. CDR3 length: 13 residues. Germline trimming cut 4 bases from V and 11 bases from J; bases unmatched to any gene: 6. DNA of the CDR3: TGTGCCAGCAGTTGGCAAAGGACAGGGGCCCAGCATTTT. Its translation is CASSWQRTGAQHF.

This clone was counted once. The chain couples TRBV2 to TRBJ2-7; 9 nucleotides line up with TRBD2. With V trimmed by 8 bases and J by 2 bases, 7 bases remained unmatched. CDR1 is SNHLY and CDR2 is FYNNEI in the germline V gene. This CDR3 spans 14 amino acids. DNA of the CDR3: TGTGCCAGCTTAAGGGCGGGAGGGGCCTACGAGCAGTACTTC. Translation: CASLRAGGAYEQYF.

The J gene is TRBJ2-2, the V gene TRBV11-2, with D unresolved. The CDR3 consists of 16 residues. V dropped 5 bases and J dropped 3 bases, with 16 bases sitting between them. Germline CDR1 SGHAT, CDR2 FQNNGV. The CDR3 DNA sequence: TGTGCCAGCAGCCGTCTTTTCGGAGCCGACACCGGGGAGCTGTTTTTT. As protein: CASSRLFGADTGELFF.

The V gene is TRBV5-6, the J gene TRBJ2-7, with a weak D call TRBD2 (5 bases). CDR1 is SGHDT, CDR2 YYEEEE, per germline. CDR3 length: 12 amino acids. Trimming removed 4 bases at V and 4 bases at J, with 9 bases between. This chain's CDR3 is CASSLLAYEQYF. The CDR3 region has the DNA TGTGCCAGCAGCCTTCTAGCATACGAGCAGTACTTC.

This clone has a single count. The chain links TRBV5-6 to TRBJ1-2; TRBD1 aligns across 7 bases. The CDR3 length is 15 residues. V was pared by 0 bases and J by 0 bases, with 2 bases of the junction left unmatched. Looked up from germline, CDR1 is SGHDT and CDR2 is YYEEEE. CDR3: CASSLEGTANYGYTF. The CDR3 DNA is TGTGCCAGCAGCTTGGAAGGGACAGCTAACTATGGCTACACCTTC.

In the case of this clone: Relative to the germline gene, one junction end is altered; a read error may explain this. The chain links TRBV5-4 to TRBJ1-3; D perhaps matches TRBD1 (6 bases). CDR1 and CDR2 (germline): SGHNT, YYREEE (reference sequence). This CDR3 has 15 residues. CDR3 DNA sequence: TGTGCCAGCAGCCCCGCAGGGGCCTCTGGAAACACCGTATATTTT. Protein: CASSPAGASGNTVYF.

This clone was seen more than once but under ten times. This chain connects TRBV7-9 to TRBJ2-7; 8 bases agree with TRBD2. Germline-derived CDR1 and CDR2 are SEHNR and FQNEAQ (reference sequence). This CDR3 spans 15 amino acids. The ends lost 1 base at V and 2 bases at J; junction bases unmatched: 4. CDR3 DNA: TGTGCCAGCAGCTTAGTTGTAGCGGGAACCTACGAGCAGTACTTC. This sequence encodes CASSLVVAGTYEQYF.

The V call is TRBV10-2, the J call TRBJ1-1; D unclear. The length of the CDR3 is 16 residues. Germline CDR1 and CDR2: WSHSY and SAAADI. V gave up 0 bases and J gave up 0 bases, with 11 bases separating them. CDR3 nucleotides: TGCGCCAGCAGTGAGTCACAGTCCTATCTGAACACTGAAGCTTTCTTT. Translated: CASSESQSYLNTEAFF.

The rearrangement links TRBV29-1 to TRBJ1-2; TRBD1 matches at 8 bases. The CDR3 spans 15 residues. Germline V gene sequence: CDR1 SQVTM, CDR2 ANQGSEA. J was trimmed by 0 bases and V by 7 bases; bases with no gene match: 10. CDR3 sequence: CSANRDRRSNYGYTF. CDR3 nucleotides: TGCAGCGCTAACCGGGACAGGCGATCTAACTATGGCTACACCTTC.

V and J are TRBV6-1 and TRBJ1-5; D perhaps matches TRBD1 (6 bases). Germline assignment: CDR1 MNHNS and CDR2 SASEGT. The V gene lost 6 bases and the J gene lost 9 bases, with 9 bases spanning the gap. CDR3 length: 11 amino acids. CDR3 nucleotide sequence: TGTGCCAGCAGCCGAGGGGGGCCCCAGCATTTT. It specifies CASSRGGPQHF.

This clone was counted only a few times. The CDR3 DNA follows: TGCGCCAGCAGCCAAGGCCAAAACTATGGCTACACCTTC. It codes for CASSQGQNYGYTF. This rearrangement joins TRBV4-3 to TRBJ1-2, with D unclear. The CDR3 is made up of 13 amino acids. The germline CDR1 and CDR2 sequences are LGHNA and YSLEER. V gave up 1 base and J gave up 2 bases, with 5 bases separating them.

The J gene is TRBJ2-5, the V gene TRBV25-1; TRBD2 matches at 7 bases. CDR3 size: 13 residues. The J segment lost 11 bases and the V segment lost 11 bases, leaving 17 bases of the junction unmatched. Germline V lookup: CDR1 MGHDK, CDR2 SYGVNS. This CDR3 reads CAATSGGVGEQYF. CDR3 coding DNA: TGTGCCGCCACATCGGGGGGAGTGGGTGAGCAGTACTTC.

V is TRBV6-5 and J is TRBJ1-2; D not resolved. Germline values: CDR1 MNHEY, CDR2 SVGAGI. V lost 9 bases to trimming and J lost 1 base, with 12 bases between them. The CDR3 has 13 amino acids. CDR3 bases: TGTGCCAGTCGGCCGGACGGTAACTATGGCTACACCTTC. Translation gives CASRPDGNYGYTF.

The chain links TRBV30 to TRBJ1-5; 10 nucleotides match TRBD1. The CDR3 has 13 residues. The germline gives CDR1 GTSNPN, CDR2 SVGIG (reference sequence). V shed 5 bases, J shed 4 bases, and the junction held 2 bases outside the gene matches. The CDR3 bases are TGTGCCTGGGACAGGGGGCTGAATCAGCCCCAGCATTTT. Encoded protein: CAWDRGLNQPQHF. Based on the CDR3 plus reference TRBV30 and TRBJ1-5, the full variable domain is SQTIHQWPATLVQPVGSPLSLECTVEGTSNPNLYWYRQAAGRGLQLLFYSVGIGQISSEVPQNLSASRPQDRQFILSSKKLLLSDSGFYLCAWDRGLNQPQHFGDGTRLSIL.

The chain combines TRBV4-1 with TRBJ2-1; 7 bases are a match to TRBD2. This CDR3 comprises 15 residues. CDR1 and CDR2 from the germline V gene are MGHRA and YSYEKL. Germline trimming cut 3 bases from V and 6 bases from J; bases unmatched to any gene: 8. This CDR3 reads CASSQDSGTINEQFF. Here the CDR3 DNA reads TGCGCCAGCAGCCAGGACTCCGGGACTATCAATGAGCAGTTCTTC.

The chain has TRBV5-1 and TRBJ1-2; 7 nucleotides line up with TRBD1. The V segment lost 0 bases and the J segment 7 bases; nucleotides outside the gene matches: 3. Germline V gene data show CDR1 as SGHRS and CDR2 as YFSETQ. This CDR3 has 13 residues. The CDR3 DNA reads as TGCGCCAGCAGCTTGGAGGGGGCGTCTGGCTACACCTTC. Translation: CASSLEGASGYTF.

The rearrangement joins TRBV5-1 to TRBJ2-3; maybe TRBD1 (5 bases). Per germline, CDR1 SGHRS and CDR2 YFSETQ. The CDR3 sequence is 18 residues long. Trimming took 4 bases from V and 0 from J, leaving 21 bases between them. For the CDR3, the DNA is TGCGCCAGCAGCCTGACAGCTAACCTTCTTACTAGCACAGATACGCAGTATTTT. Amino acid sequence: CASSLTANLLTSTDTQYF.

The chain uses TRBV12-5 and TRBJ1-3; D remains ambiguous. The germline V gene encodes CDR1 LGHNT and CDR2 FRNRAP. V lost 5 bases and J lost 5, with 10 bases in between. The CDR3 loop spans 13 amino acids. DNA of the CDR3: TGTGCTAGTGGTATCCCGGGGAGAAACACCATATATTTT. Amino acid sequence: CASGIPGRNTIYF.